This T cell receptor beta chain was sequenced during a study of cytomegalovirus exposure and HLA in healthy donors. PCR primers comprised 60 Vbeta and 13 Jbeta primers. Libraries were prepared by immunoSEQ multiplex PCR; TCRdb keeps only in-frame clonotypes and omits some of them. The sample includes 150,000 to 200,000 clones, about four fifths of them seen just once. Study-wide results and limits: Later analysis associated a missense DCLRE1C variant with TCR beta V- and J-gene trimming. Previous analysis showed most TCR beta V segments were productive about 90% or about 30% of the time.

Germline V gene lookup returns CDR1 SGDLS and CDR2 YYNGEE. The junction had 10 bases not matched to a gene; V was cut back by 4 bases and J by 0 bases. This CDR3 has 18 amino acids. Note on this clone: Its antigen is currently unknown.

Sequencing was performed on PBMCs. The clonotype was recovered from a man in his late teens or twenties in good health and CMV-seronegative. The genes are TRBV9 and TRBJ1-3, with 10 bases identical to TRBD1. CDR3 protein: CASSPRQGARSSGNTIYF. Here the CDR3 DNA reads TGTGCCAGCAGCCCCAGACAGGGGGCTAGGAGCTCTGGAAACACCATATATTTT.